These T cell receptor beta chains were read from a single sample in a study of graft-versus-host responses after intestinal transplantation. Measured with immunoSEQ multiplex PCR; TCRdb has only the in-frame clones, and not every one. The sample lists more than 65,000 clones; 91% were seen once. These receptors' targets are unknown. The source was unstimulated CD8+ T cells sorted from spleen or lymph node cells, collected before transplant. All receptors derive from a human donor who was the organ donor for an intestinal transplant. CDR3s include the opening cysteine and the closing phenylalanine or tryptophan. A D gene is named only where the DNA matches it firmly. Clone size is not always given. Where it is, it says once, few, many or a class for expanded clones.

V: TRBV6-4; J: TRBJ1-1; D: .; length: 14; size: few; CDR3: CASSEGTRGTEAFF; DNA: TGTGCCAGCAGTGAAGGGACGAGAGGGACTGAAGCTTTCTTT
V: TRBV15; J: TRBJ2-7; D: TRBD2; length: 13; size: .; CDR3: CATSREGGTEQYF; DNA: TGTGCCACCAGCAGAGAGGGGGGGACGGAGCAGTACTTC
V: TRBV5-1; J: TRBJ2-1; D: TRBD2; length: 17; size: .; CDR3: CASSSQGLADFYNEQFF; DNA: TGCGCCAGCAGCTCCCAGGGACTAGCGGACTTCTACAATGAGCAGTTCTTC
V: TRBV28; J: TRBJ2-2; D: .; length: 13; size: .; CDR3: CASSGESTGELFF; DNA: TGTGCCAGCAGCGGCGAGAGCACCGGGGAGCTGTTTTTT
V: TRBV6-1; J: TRBJ1-5; D: .; length: 14; size: .; CDR3: CASSGYNSNQPQHF; DNA: TGTGCCAGCAGTGGCTACAATAGCAATCAGCCCCAGCATTTT
V: TRBV19; J: TRBJ2-3; D: .; length: 16; size: .; CDR3: CASSMDGGHTTDTQYF; DNA: TGTGCCAGTAGTATGGACGGGGGGCACACCACAGATACGCAGTATTTT
V: TRBV4-1; J: TRBJ2-5; D: TRBD2; length: 17; size: .; CDR3: CASSHPGLAPILETQYF; DNA: TGCGCCAGCAGCCACCCAGGACTAGCCCCCATTCTGGAGACCCAGTACTTC
V: TRBV6-6; J: TRBJ2-3; D: TRBD1; length: 16; size: .; CDR3: CASSSPDRVVADTQYF; DNA: TGTGCCAGCAGTTCGCCCGACAGGGTAGTTGCAGATACGCAGTATTTT
V: TRBV7-8; J: TRBJ2-7; D: .; length: 14; size: .; CDR3: CASSLIGDTYEQYF; DNA: TGTGCCAGCAGCTTAATAGGGGACACCTACGAGCAGTACTTC
V: TRBV11-2; J: TRBJ1-2; D: .; length: 14; size: .; CDR3: CASSLAADNYGYTF; DNA: TGTGCCAGCAGCTTAGCCGCGGATAACTATGGCTACACCTTC
V: TRBV5-1; J: TRBJ1-4; D: TRBD1; length: 15; size: .; CDR3: CASSGGTVLNEKLFF; DNA: TGCGCCAGCAGCGGTGGGACAGTTTTGAATGAAAAACTGTTTTTT
V: TRBV4-1; J: TRBJ2-4; D: .; length: 14; size: .; CDR3: CASSQAGGRNIQYF; DNA: TGCGCCAGCAGCCAAGCTGGGGGGCGAAACATTCAGTACTTC
V: TRBV21-1; J: TRBJ2-3; D: .; length: 16; size: .; CDR3: CASSKEGLDQRAKRYF; DNA: TGTGCCAGCAGCAAAGAAGGGTTGGACCAGCGGGCGAAGCGGTATTTT
V: TRBV7-6; J: TRBJ2-2; D: .; length: 14; size: .; CDR3: CASSRLGAPGELFF; DNA: TGTGCCAGCAGTCGCCTAGGGGCACCCGGGGAGCTGTTTTTT
V: TRBV7-8; J: TRBJ2-7; D: .; length: 13; size: .; CDR3: CASSPPAGYEQYF; DNA: TGTGCCAGCAGCCCCCCTGCGGGCTACGAGCAGTACTTC
V: TRBV4-1; J: TRBJ2-1; D: .; length: 16; size: .; CDR3: CASSQVFKSPPNEQFF; DNA: TGCGCCAGCAGCCAAGTCTTTAAAAGCCCCCCCAATGAGCAGTTCTTC
V: TRBV14; J: TRBJ2-5; D: .; length: 13; size: .; CDR3: CASSSGTLVTQYF; DNA: TGTGCCAGCAGCTCAGGGACATTGGTGACCCAGTACTTC
V: TRBV19; J: TRBJ1-2; D: .; length: 13; size: .; CDR3: CASSISVNYGYTF; DNA: TGTGCCAGTAGTATCTCCGTTAACTATGGCTACACCTTC
V: TRBV18; J: TRBJ2-1; D: TRBD2; length: 15; size: .; CDR3: CASSPSGSPYNEQFF; DNA: TGTGCCAGCTCGCCTAGCGGGAGCCCCTACAATGAGCAGTTCTTC